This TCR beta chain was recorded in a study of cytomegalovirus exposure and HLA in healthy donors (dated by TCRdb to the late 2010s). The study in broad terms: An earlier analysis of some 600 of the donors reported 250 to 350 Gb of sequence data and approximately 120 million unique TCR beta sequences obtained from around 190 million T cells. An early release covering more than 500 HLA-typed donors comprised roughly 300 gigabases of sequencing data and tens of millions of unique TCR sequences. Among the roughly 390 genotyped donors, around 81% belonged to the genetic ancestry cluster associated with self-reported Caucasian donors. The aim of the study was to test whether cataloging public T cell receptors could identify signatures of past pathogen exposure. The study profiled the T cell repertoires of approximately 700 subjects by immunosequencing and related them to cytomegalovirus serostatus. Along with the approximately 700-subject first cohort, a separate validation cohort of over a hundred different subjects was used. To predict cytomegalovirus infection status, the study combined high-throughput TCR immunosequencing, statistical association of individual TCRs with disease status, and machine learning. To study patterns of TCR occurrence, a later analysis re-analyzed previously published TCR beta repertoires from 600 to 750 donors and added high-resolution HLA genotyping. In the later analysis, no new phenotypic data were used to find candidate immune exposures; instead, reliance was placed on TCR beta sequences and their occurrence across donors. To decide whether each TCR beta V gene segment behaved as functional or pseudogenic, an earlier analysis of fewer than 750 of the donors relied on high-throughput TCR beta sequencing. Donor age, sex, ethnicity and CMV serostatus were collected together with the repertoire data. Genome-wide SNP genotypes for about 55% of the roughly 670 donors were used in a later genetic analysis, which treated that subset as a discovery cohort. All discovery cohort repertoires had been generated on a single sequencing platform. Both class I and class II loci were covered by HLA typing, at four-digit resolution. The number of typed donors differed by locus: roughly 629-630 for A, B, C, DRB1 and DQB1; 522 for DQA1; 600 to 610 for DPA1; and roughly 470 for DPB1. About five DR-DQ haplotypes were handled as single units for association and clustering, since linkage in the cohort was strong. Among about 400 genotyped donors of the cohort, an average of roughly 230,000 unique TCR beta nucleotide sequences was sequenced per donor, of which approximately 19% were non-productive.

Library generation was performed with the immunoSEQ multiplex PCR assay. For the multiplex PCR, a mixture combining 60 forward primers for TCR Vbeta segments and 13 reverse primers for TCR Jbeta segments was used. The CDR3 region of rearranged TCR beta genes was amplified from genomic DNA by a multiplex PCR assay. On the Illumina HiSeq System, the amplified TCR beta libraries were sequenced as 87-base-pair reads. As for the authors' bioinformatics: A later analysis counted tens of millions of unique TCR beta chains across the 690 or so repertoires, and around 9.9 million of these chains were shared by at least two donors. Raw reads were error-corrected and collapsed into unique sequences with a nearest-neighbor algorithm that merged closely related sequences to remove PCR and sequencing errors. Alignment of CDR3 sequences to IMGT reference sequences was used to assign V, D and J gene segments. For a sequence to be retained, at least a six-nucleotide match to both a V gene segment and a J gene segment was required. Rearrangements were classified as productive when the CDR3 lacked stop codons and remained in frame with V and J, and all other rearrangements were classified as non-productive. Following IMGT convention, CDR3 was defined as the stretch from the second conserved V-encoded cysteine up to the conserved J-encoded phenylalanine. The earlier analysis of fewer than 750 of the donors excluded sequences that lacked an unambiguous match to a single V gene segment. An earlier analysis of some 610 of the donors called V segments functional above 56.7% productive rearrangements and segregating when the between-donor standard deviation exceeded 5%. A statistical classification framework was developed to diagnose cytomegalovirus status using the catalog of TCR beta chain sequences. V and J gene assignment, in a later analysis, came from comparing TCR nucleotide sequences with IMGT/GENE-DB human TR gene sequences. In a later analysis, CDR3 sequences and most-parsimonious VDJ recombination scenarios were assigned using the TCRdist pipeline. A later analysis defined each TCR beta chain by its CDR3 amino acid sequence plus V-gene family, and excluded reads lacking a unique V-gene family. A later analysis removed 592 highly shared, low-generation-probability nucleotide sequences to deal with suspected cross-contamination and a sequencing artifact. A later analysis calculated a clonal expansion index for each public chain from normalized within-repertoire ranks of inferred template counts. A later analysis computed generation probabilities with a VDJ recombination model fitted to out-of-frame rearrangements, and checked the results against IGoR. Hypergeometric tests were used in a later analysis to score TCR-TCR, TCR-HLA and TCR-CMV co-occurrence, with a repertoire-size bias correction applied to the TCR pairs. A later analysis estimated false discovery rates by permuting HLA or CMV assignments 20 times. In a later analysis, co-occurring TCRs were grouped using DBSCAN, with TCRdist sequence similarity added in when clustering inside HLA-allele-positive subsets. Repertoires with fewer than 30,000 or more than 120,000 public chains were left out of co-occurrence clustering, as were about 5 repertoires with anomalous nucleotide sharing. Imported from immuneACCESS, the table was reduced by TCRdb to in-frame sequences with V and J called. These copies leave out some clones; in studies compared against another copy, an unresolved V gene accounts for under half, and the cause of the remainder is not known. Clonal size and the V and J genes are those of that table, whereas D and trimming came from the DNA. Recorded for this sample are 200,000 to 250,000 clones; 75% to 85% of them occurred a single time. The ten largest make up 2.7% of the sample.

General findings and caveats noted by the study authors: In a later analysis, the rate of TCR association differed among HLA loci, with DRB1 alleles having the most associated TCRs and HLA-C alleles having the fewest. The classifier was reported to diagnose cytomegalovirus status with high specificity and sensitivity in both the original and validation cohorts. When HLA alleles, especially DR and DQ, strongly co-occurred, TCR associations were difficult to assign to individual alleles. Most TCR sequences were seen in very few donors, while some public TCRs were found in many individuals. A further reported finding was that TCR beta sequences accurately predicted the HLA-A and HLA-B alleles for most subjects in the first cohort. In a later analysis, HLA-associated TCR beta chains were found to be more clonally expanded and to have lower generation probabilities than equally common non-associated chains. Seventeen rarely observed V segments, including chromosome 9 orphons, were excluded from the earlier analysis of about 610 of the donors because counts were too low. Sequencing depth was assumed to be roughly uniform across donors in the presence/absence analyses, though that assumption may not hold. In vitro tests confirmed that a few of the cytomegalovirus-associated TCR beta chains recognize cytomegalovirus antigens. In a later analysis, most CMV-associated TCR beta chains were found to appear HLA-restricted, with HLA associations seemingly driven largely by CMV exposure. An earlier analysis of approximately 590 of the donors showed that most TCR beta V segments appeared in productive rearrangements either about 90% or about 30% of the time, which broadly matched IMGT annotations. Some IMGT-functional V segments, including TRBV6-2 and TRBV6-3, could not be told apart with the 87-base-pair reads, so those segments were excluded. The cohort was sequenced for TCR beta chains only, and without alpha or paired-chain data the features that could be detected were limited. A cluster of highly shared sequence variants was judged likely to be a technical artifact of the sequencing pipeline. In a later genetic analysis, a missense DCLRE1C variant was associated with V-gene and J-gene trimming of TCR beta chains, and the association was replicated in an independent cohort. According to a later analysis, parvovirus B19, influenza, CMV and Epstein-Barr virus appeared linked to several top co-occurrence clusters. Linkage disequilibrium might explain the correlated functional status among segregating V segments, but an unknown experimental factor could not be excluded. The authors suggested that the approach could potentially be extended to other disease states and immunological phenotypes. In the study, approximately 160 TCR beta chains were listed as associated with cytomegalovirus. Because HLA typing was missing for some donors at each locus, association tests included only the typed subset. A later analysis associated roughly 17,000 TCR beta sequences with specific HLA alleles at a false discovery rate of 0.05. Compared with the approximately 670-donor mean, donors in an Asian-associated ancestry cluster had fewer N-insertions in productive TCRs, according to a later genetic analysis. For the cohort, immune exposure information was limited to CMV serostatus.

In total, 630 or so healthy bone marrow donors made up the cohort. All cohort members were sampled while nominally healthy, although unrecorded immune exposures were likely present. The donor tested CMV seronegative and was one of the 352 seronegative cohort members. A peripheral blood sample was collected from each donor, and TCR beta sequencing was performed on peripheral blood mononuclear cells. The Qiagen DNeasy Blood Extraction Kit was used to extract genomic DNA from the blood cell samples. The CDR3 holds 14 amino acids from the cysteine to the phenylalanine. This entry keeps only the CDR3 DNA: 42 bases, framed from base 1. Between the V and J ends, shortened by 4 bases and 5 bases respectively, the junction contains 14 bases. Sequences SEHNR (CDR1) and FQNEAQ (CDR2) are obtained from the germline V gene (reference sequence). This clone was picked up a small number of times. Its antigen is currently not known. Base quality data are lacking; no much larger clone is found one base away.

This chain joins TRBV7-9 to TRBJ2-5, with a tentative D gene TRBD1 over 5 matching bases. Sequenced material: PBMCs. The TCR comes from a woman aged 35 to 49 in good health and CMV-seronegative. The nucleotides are TGTGCCAGCAGCTATCAGACAGCGTTCGAGACCCAGTACTTC. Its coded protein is CASSYQTAFETQYF.